The 10 T cell receptor beta chains below all came from one sample that was sequenced in a study of blood T cell repertoires in COVID-19. TCRdb keeps only in-frame clones here, not all; method: immunoSEQ multiplex PCR. In the table there are fewer than 350,000 clones, about 91% of which are singletons. Sequencing was performed on PBMCs or T cells enriched from blood (not recorded which). All receptors derive from a man aged 40-50 years who had been exposed to COVID-19.

This chain links TRBV7-2 with TRBJ2-7, with D perhaps matching TRBD2 (5 bases). Looked up from germline, CDR1 is SGHTA and CDR2 is FQGNSA. V was clipped by 5 bases and J by 3 bases, with 5 bases between them. The CDR3 runs 11 residues. DNA of the CDR3: TGTGCCAGCAGCCGGGGCTACGAGCAGTACTTC. Translating it yields CASSRGYEQYF.

The rearrangement uses TRBV19 and TRBJ1-3; D ambiguous. Between the trimmed V and J ends, which lost 5 bases and 1 base, there was a span of 21 bases. CDR1 LNHDA and CDR2 SQIVND come from the germline V gene (reference sequence). The CDR3 runs 18 residues. This CDR3 is CASSPRPGSLSSGNTIYF. The CDR3 coding sequence is TGTGCCAGTAGTCCCCGACCGGGAAGTCTGTCTTCTGGAAACACCATATATTTT.

This sequence joins TRBV5-4 and TRBJ1-5; 9 positions agree with TRBD1. CDR1 is SGHNT and CDR2 is YYREEE in the germline V gene (reference sequence). Germline trimming cut 3 bases from V and 0 bases from J; bases unmatched to any gene: 10. CDR3 length: 18 residues. CDR3 bases: TGTGCCAGCAGCTCACTACGGGACAGGGATTATAGCAATCAGCCCCAGCATTTT. Translating gives CASSSLRDRDYSNQPQHF.

The chain combines TRBV5-4 with TRBJ2-3; 7 bases agree with TRBD2. The CDR3 contains 14 residues. V shed 0 bases and J 6 bases; nucleotides not matched to a gene: 4. The germline V gene has CDR1 SGHNT and CDR2 YYREEE (reference sequence). The CDR3 coding sequence is TGTGCCAGCAGCTTGGGTCGGGAGGAGGATACGCAGTATTTT. Protein sequence: CASSLGREEDTQYF.

Here the CDR3 DNA reads TGCGCCAGCAGCCCGGGCGGAGGGTACAATGAGCAGTTCTTC. Amino acid sequence: CASSPGGGYNEQFF. The rearrangement uses TRBV5-1 and TRBJ2-1; TRBD2 might be the D (6 bases). V shed 4 bases and J shed 4 bases, with 12 bases lying between them. CDR1 SGHRS and CDR2 YFSETQ come from the germline V gene. The CDR3 has 14 amino acids.

V and J are TRBV2 and TRBJ2-3; the D gene is possibly TRBD2 (5 bases). Trimming took 11 bases from V and 2 from J, leaving 14 bases between them. This CDR3 is 13 amino acids long. CDR1 is SNHLY and CDR2 is FYNNEI in the germline V gene. The CDR3 loop is CAAGDYATDTQYF. DNA for the CDR3: TGTGCCGCCGGTGACTACGCCACAGATACGCAGTATTTT.

This CDR3 is CSVEDHIARGVAFF. CDR3 DNA: TGCAGCGTTGAAGATCACATCGCCCGGGGGGTCGCTTTCTTT. This rearrangement joins TRBV29-1 to TRBJ1-1; maybe TRBD1 (5 bases). Deletions cut 0 bases from V and 11 bases from J, with 19 bases between. The CDR3 consists of 14 residues. Germline CDR1 reads SQVTM; CDR2 reads ANQGSEA.

This clone is a singleton in its sample. The chain carries TRBV11-3 and TRBJ2-5, with 8 bases lining up with TRBD2. The CDR3 extends over 15 amino acids. In germline, CDR1 is SGHNT, CDR2 YENEEA. V trimming: 5 bases; J trimming: 4 bases; junction bases outside the gene matches: 9. This CDR3 is CASSVSTSARETQYF. CDR3 sequence (DNA): TGTGCCAGCAGCGTGTCGACTAGCGCCCGAGAGACCCAGTACTTC.

The chain carries TRBV19 and TRBJ2-7, with TRBD2 matching 8 bases. The CDR3 has 15 residues. Germline V gene sequence: CDR1 LNHDA, CDR2 SQIVND (reference sequence). V trimming: 6 bases; J trimming: 2 bases; junction bases outside the gene matches: 9. CDR3 in DNA: TGTGCCAGTAGGCCCGGAGCGGGAGAGACCTACGAGCAGTACTTC. Its translation is CASRPGAGETYEQYF.

The chain links TRBV21-1 to TRBJ1-1. TRBV21-1 constitutes a pseudogene. The CDR3 runs to 16 residues. CDR3 nucleotides: TGTGCCAGCAGCAATTTCGAGCGGGATTTGAACACTGAAGCTTTCTTT. Translation: CASSNFERDLNTEAFF.